Described below is a single T cell receptor (beta chain) sequence and its context. The record originates from a study of T cells and Merkel cell carcinoma outcomes. Unmatched junction bases numbered 6, after V lost 4 bases and J lost 4 bases. The germline V gene encodes CDR1 SGHDT and CDR2 YYEEEE. The CDR3 runs to 14 residues. This table comes from immunoSEQ multiplex PCR, and its TCRdb copy is limited to in-frame clones, with some not included. The table shows around 6,400 clones, with less than 85% occurring only once. The V gene is TRBV5-6, the J gene TRBJ2-5, with 8 nucleotides matching TRBD1. This clonotype was sampled from a human donor with Merkel cell carcinoma. Some clones in this sample may be carry-over from other donors' samples. The sequenced material came from tumor tissue from Merkel cell carcinoma. CDR3 sequence (DNA): TGTGCCAGCAGCCGAAGGACAGGGCGAGAGACCCAGTACTTC. Translating it yields CASSRRTGRETQYF.